Shown below are 12 T cell receptor beta chains from a single sample sequenced in a study of blood T cell repertoires in COVID-19. Produced via immunoSEQ multiplex PCR; TCRdb's table is partial and in-frame only. The sample has approximately 350,000 clones; 86% are singletons. The sequenced sample consisted of peripheral blood. The source of these receptors is a woman aged 55-69 years with COVID-19, enrolled during active disease.

CDR3 bases: TGTGCCAGCAGCTTATGGGAGTACGCCATCACAGATACGCAGTATTTT. Amino acid sequence: CASSLWEYAITDTQYF. The rearrangement uses TRBV7-9 and TRBJ2-3, with D perhaps matching TRBD2 (5 bases). The V gene's germline CDR1 is SEHNR and CDR2 FQNEAQ (reference sequence). Trimming pared 2 bases from V and 2 bases from J, leaving 14 bases between. The CDR3 length is 16 residues.

This sequence joins TRBV11-2 and TRBJ2-7; the match to TRBD2 covers 7 bases. This CDR3 is 12 amino acids long. The germline CDR1 and CDR2 sequences are SGHAT and FQNNGV. V shed 0 bases, J shed 8 bases, and the junction held 1 base outside the gene matches. This CDR3 reads CASSLELAKQYF. In nucleotides, the CDR3 is TGTGCCAGCAGCTTAGAACTAGCGAAGCAGTACTTC.

This chain uses TRBV14 with TRBJ2-7; 7 nucleotides agree with TRBD1. Germline CDR1 is SGHDN and CDR2 is FVKESK. This CDR3 has 15 residues. The ends lost 0 bases at V and 5 bases at J; junction bases unmatched: 7. The CDR3: CASSQDIQGHNEQYF. DNA for the CDR3: TGTGCCAGCAGCCAAGATATACAGGGGCACAACGAGCAGTACTTC.

The genes are TRBV10-3 and TRBJ1-2; 7 positions match TRBD1. In germline, CDR1 is ENHRY, CDR2 SYGVKD. The CDR3 runs to 13 residues. The J segment lost 7 bases and the V segment lost 9 bases, leaving 11 bases of the junction unmatched. The CDR3 is CAIADRDIAGYTF. DNA of the CDR3: TGTGCCATTGCCGACAGGGACATCGCTGGCTACACCTTC.

The V and J genes are TRBV6-2 or TRBV6-3 and TRBJ2-5, with 14 bases matching TRBD2. Germline trimming cut 6 bases from V and 5 bases from J; bases unmatched to any gene: 8. The V gene's germline CDR1 is MNHEY and CDR2 SVGEGT. The CDR3 runs to 16 residues. The CDR3 here is CASSQTSGGAAETQYF. The DNA of the CDR3 is TGTGCCAGCAGCCAGACTAGCGGGGGGGCCGCTGAGACCCAGTACTTC.

The chain joins TRBV5-1 to TRBJ1-3; tentatively, D is TRBD1 (5 bases). CDR1 and CDR2 (germline): SGHRS, YFSETQ. Trimming left V 3 bases short and J 1 base short, with 14 bases between. The CDR3 is 16 amino acids. CDR3 nucleotide sequence: TGCGCCAGCAGCTGGGACTCACAAGGTTCTGGAAACACCATATATTTT. Translating gives CASSWDSQGSGNTIYF.

The chain links TRBV2 to TRBJ2-5; D is perhaps TRBD2 (5 bases). The CDR3 is made up of 13 amino acids. With 11 bases removed from V and 5 bases from J, the gap between germline ends came to 18 bases. The germline CDR1 and CDR2 sequences are SNHLY and FYNNEI. The CDR3 coding sequence is TGTGCCGGATGGACTGGGTTGGGGGAGACCCAGTACTTC. This encodes CAGWTGLGETQYF.

The chain employs TRBV19 and TRBJ1-2; 10 bases match TRBD1. With 8 bases clipped from V and 4 bases from J, the junction kept 1 base outside the gene matches. The germline CDR1 and CDR2 sequences are LNHDA and SQIVND (reference sequence). The length of the CDR3 is 12 residues. This CDR3 reads CASGDRGYGYTF. CDR3 nucleotides: TGTGCCAGTGGGGACAGGGGCTATGGCTACACCTTC. The entire variable domain, with the rest obtained from reference TRBV19 and TRBJ1-2, is as follows: DGGITQSPKYLFRKEGQNVTLSCEQNLNHDAMYWYRQDPGQGLRLIYYSQIVNDFQKGDIAEGYSVSREKKESFPLTVTSAQKNPTAFYLCASGDRGYGYTFGSGTRLTVV.

The genes are TRBV7-9 and TRBJ1-1; D gene uncertain. The germline gives CDR1 SEHNR, CDR2 FQNEAQ (reference sequence). The CDR3 contains 11 residues. With 6 bases removed from V and 4 bases from J, the gap between germline ends came to 6 bases. CDR3 DNA: TGTGCCAGCAGTGAGGGCACTGAAGCTTTCTTT. Translation gives CASSEGTEAFF. The variable domain in full, with the rest retrieved from reference TRBV7-9 and TRBJ1-1, is DTGVSQNPRHKITKRGQNVTFRCDPISEHNRLYWYRQTLGQGPEFLTYFQNEAQLEKSRLLSDRFSAERPKGSFSTLEIQRTEQGDSAMYLCASSEGTEAFFGQGTRLTVV.

In this sample, this clone turned up once. The chain carries TRBV7-6 and TRBJ2-7, with 11 nucleotides matching TRBD2. The CDR3 is made up of 17 amino acids. Germline V CDR1 and CDR2: SGHVS, FNYEAQ. After removal of 5 bases from V and 3 bases from J, the junction contained 12 bases not matched to a gene. CDR3: CASSQGLAGGVNYEQYF. In DNA form, the CDR3 reads TGTGCCAGCAGCCAAGGACTAGCGGGCGGCGTGAACTACGAGCAGTACTTC.

This clone was picked up one time. DNA of the CDR3: TGCGCCAGCAGCCAAGGTCTCCGGTCAACGAACACTGAAGCTTTCTTT. The encoded protein is CASSQGLRSTNTEAFF. The chain employs TRBV4-1 and TRBJ1-1, with unresolved D. V lost 1 base, J lost 1 base, and 13 bases lay in between. The CDR3 sequence is 16 residues long. The germline V gene has CDR1 MGHRA and CDR2 YSYEKL.

The rearrangement links TRBV5-4 to TRBJ2-6, with TRBD2 as a possible D gene (6 bases). Germline V CDR1 and CDR2: SGHNT, YYREEE (reference sequence). Between the trimmed V and J ends, which lost 4 bases and 3 bases, there was a span of 14 bases. The CDR3 consists of 16 residues. The CDR3 nucleotides read TGTGCCAGCAGCCCTGCGTGGGGAGGTGGGGCCAACGTCCTGACTTTC. It is translated as CASSPAWGGGANVLTF.